A selection of T cell receptor beta chains follows, all from one sample in a study of T cell responses to AZD1222 COVID-19 vaccine. Sequenced by immunoSEQ multiplex PCR; TCRdb stores in-frame clones only, minus some. The sample carries 200,000 or so clones, about 89% recorded once. Material: peripheral blood, obtained on day 0 of MenACWY control vaccination. The receptors derive from an adult in good health. The CDR3 runs from the conserved cysteine through the conserved F or W. The order of the fields is V gene, J gene, CDR3 protein.

>TRBV6-5|TRBJ2-2
CASSYSRGAGELFF
>TRBV28|TRBJ2-2
CASSWRAELGSTGELFF
>TRBV4-2|TRBJ2-6
CASSQEEGARSSGANVLTF
>TRBV18|TRBJ2-7
CASSPGLAGDREQYF
>TRBV14|TRBJ1-5
CASSQKSQRCHQPQHF
>TRBV28|TRBJ1-5
CASSKNQPQHF
>TRBV30|TRBJ1-5
CAWNSGTGGFNQPQHF
>TRBV28|TRBJ2-6
CASSSGGAGANVLTF
>TRBV4-2|TRBJ2-7
CASSQSRTGGYEQYF
>TRBV12-3/TRBV12-4|TRBJ2-1
CASSTGLVYEQFF
>TRBV28|TRBJ1-5
CAGVGTESNQPQHF
>TRBV29-1|TRBJ2-5
CSVEVGPPYQETQYF
>TRBV27|TRBJ2-2
CASGAGGAGTGELFF
>TRBV4-2|TRBJ2-6
CASSQDDGSGANVLTF
>TRBV29-1|TRBJ1-1
CSVFRTGENTEAFF
>TRBV7-8|TRBJ1-2
CASSLGAPVSGYTF
>TRBV28|TRBJ2-7
CASSFHLTGGVERETYEQYF
>TRBV27|TRBJ2-7
CASGTTGQGYEQYF
>TRBV7-8|TRBJ2-7
CASSLQADRGPYEQYF
>TRBV7-9|TRBJ2-7
CASSSLAGVSYEQYF
>TRBV7-8|TRBJ2-7
CASALAGGTGYEQYF
>TRBV5-1|TRBJ2-7
CASSLGREPYEQYF
>TRBV25-1|TRBJ1-6
CASSESQGTHTSPLHF
>TRBV27|TRBJ2-3
CASSFQRGPEDTQYF
>TRBV6-2/TRBV6-3|TRBJ2-7
CASSYSGPGSYEQYF
>TRBV19|TRBJ1-1
CASSMESREAFF
>TRBV10-3|TRBJ1-1
CAISQNTEAFF
>TRBV27|TRBJ2-2
CASSSSGVNTGELFF
>TRBV5-1|TRBJ2-3
CASSKWSGGYGGTDTQYF
>TRBV19|TRBJ1-5
CASSPGVYQPQHF
>TRBV19|TRBJ1-1
CASSIGGGYTEAFF
>TRBV9|TRBJ2-7
CASSVGGAEFGQYF
>TRBV11-1|TRBJ2-7
CASSLGGFEQYF
>TRBV14|TRBJ1-6
CASSQAGKYSPLHF
>TRBV5-4|TRBJ2-1
CASSSILSWGEHEQFF
>TRBV7-2|TRBJ2-1
CASSPSGGVSYNEQFF
>TRBV11-1|TRBJ1-1
CASSLSMGTEAFF
>TRBV30|TRBJ1-2
CAWTTGLGYTF
>TRBV29-1|TRBJ2-7
CSVAGQGGYEQYF
>TRBV9|TRBJ1-2
CASSVGQDDYGYTF
>TRBV9|TRBJ2-3
CASSVGLAGSDTQYF
>TRBV5-1|TRBJ1-3
CASSFDNYSGNTIYF
>TRBV6-2/TRBV6-3|TRBJ1-2
CASSRDRDRYGYTF
>TRBV2|TRBJ2-3
CASSVNGGTDTQYF
>TRBV7-2|TRBJ2-5
CASSLVKETQYF
>TRBV20-1|TRBJ1-1
CSAIQGPEAFF
>TRBV24-1|TRBJ2-7
CATSDKTSRGTYEQYF
>TRBV6-5|TRBJ2-3
CASSLELSSTDTQYF
>TRBV2|TRBJ2-1
CASSGHEYNEQFF
>TRBV14|TRBJ2-1
CASSPRLSSYNEQFF
>TRBV6-5|TRBJ1-6
CASREAGSNSPLHF
>TRBV28|TRBJ2-1
CASRGLLAGGHHWYEQFF
>TRBV4-1|TRBJ2-1
CASSPLAGGQVEQFF